A selection of T cell receptor beta chains follows, all from one sample in a study of T cells in Graves' hyperthyroidism and ophthalmopathy. TCRdb reprocessed the multiplex PCR reads with MiXCR, giving one entry per CDR3 protein. The sample lists some 500,000 distinct CDR3 sequences, around 22% occurring once. Sequenced sample: blood. The receptor source for this set is a woman aged 25 to 45 with Graves' ophthalmopathy. The CDR3 runs from the conserved cysteine through the conserved F or W. The D gene is left open where the match is weak. Clone sizes are given selectively: once, few, many, or a class where the clone is expanded.

>TRBV28|TRBJ2-7|TRBD1|NA
TGTGCCAGCAGGCAGGGGGCGGTCTACGAGCAGTACTTC
CASRQGAVYEQYF
>TRBV4-3|TRBJ2-3|NA|few
TGCGCCAGCAGCCAGACACCTGATAGCACAGATACGCAGTATTTT
CASSQTPDSTDTQYF
>TRBV18|TRBJ1-1|NA|many
TGTGCCAGCTTTCGACAGCGTAACACTGAAGCTTTCTTT
CASFRQRNTEAFF
>TRBV20-1|TRBJ1-2|TRBD1|NA
TGCAGTGCTAGAGATTACAGGGACAGGGGCGGTGGCTACACCTTC
CSARDYRDRGGGYTF
>TRBV7-2|TRBJ2-7|TRBD1|NA
TGTGCCAGCAGCTTATTCAGGGGGCTTCTCTACGAGCAGTACTTC
CASSLFRGLLYEQYF
>TRBV7-9|TRBJ1-2|TRBD1|many
TGTGCCAGCAGCTTAGCCACCCGGGACAGGGGACGCGGCTACACCTTC
CASSLATRDRGRGYTF
>TRBV6-5|TRBJ2-5|TRBD2|many
TGTGCCAGCACGGGGGGGCTCGGGGAGACCCAGTACTTC
CASTGGLGETQYF
>TRBV6-2/TRBV6-3|TRBJ2-7|TRBD1|many
TGTGCCAGCAGTACCCGGGACAGGGCCTACGAGCAGTACTTC
CASSTRDRAYEQYF
>TRBV20-1|TRBJ1-2|TRBD1|many
TGCAGTGTTACAGGGGCTTCGGGCTATGGCTACACCTTC
CSVTGASGYGYTF
>TRBV4-2|TRBJ1-3|NA|many
TGTGCCAGCAGCGTCGAGGGGGCTGGAAACACCATATATTTT
CASSVEGAGNTIYF
>TRBV30|TRBJ1-1|NA|many
TGTGCCGGGACGAGGGGAGGTTGGGGCACTGAAGCTTTCTTT
CAGTRGGWGTEAFF
>TRBV10-3|TRBJ1-2|NA|many
TGTGCCACCCGCAGGGCGAACTATGGCTACACCTTC
CATRRANYGYTF
>TRBV6-1|TRBJ1-1|NA|many
TGTGCCATCCGTCCGACTCTGAACACTGAAGCTTTCTTT
CAIRPTLNTEAFF